A single T cell receptor beta chain is shown here with its context. The data were taken from a study of chemoradiotherapy in HPV16-positive cancers. TCRdb keeps only in-frame clones here, not all; method: immunoSEQ multiplex PCR. This sample yields roughly 28,000 clones, of which roughly nine tenths are seen a single time; less than 25% belongs to the top ten. Germline V gene sequence: CDR1 SEHNR, CDR2 FQNEAQ (reference sequence). Deletions cut 3 bases from V and 3 bases from J, with 8 bases between. This CDR3 region has 13 residues. The chain has TRBV7-9 and TRBJ1-1, with D unresolved. This clonotype originated in a human donor with HPV-associated anogenital cancer. The specimen was blood, collected from a patient who underwent chemoradiotherapy. The CDR3 DNA sequence: TGTGCCAGCAGCTTTAGGGTAGACACTGAAGCTTTCTTT. Translated: CASSFRVDTEAFF.